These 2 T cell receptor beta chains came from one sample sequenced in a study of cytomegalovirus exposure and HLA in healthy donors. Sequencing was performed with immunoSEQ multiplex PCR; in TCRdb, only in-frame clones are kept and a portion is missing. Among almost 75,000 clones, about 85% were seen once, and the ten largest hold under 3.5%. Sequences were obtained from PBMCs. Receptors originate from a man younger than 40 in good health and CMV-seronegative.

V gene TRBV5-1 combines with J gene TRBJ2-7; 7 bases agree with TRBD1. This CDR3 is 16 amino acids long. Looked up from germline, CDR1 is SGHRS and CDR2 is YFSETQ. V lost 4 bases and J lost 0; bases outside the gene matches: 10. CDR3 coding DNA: TGCGCCAGCAGCATCCGGGACAGCCGATTCTCCTACGAGCAGTACTTC. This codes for CASSIRDSRFSYEQYF.

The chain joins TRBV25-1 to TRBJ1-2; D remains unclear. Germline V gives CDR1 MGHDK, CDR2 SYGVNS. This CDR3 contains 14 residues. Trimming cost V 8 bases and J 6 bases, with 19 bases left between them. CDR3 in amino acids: CASRRAAGGHGYTF. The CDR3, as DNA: TGTGCCAGCCGGAGGGCCGCTGGAGGCCATGGCTACACCTTC.